The rows below give T cell receptor beta chains drawn from one sample of a study of shared clonotypes between healthy human individuals. Assay: immunoSEQ multiplex PCR; the TCRdb copy retains only in-frame clones and omits some. The table includes fewer than 850,000 clones, 72% detected once. Specimen: memory CD4+ T cells sorted from blood. The receptor set was obtained from a woman aged 25 to 39 in good health. Both conserved end residues are part of each CDR3. D genes are given only for firm matches.

CASSLGEGQPQHF,TRBV11-2,.
CASSGPSNTEAFF,TRBV6-5,.
CASSYLNRVREQYF,TRBV6-5,.
CASSVALMWLVGTQYF,TRBV9,.
CASSLSGPTDTQYF,TRBV11-3,.
CASSLAPEITQYF,TRBV7-9,.
CASSPDRAPGTEAFF,TRBV28,TRBD1
CASRSGGTQYF,TRBV5-1,.
CASSSSETQYF,TRBV7-9,.
CASSQVNPLADTQYF,TRBV4-2,.
CASSLTIRSGNTIYF,TRBV28,.
CASSGLAGLYNEQFF,TRBV27,TRBD2
CASKAYSTDTQYF,TRBV6-6,.
CASNRAHRSYEQYF,TRBV10-1,.
CASSLAQAALSYGYTF,TRBV28,.
CASSFSGGSNQPQHF,TRBV5-1,.
CASSLPSGNDNEQFF,TRBV13,TRBD2
CASRGNRREQFF,TRBV2,.
CASSIFSVRGSYEQYF,TRBV19,.
CASSSASGSYNEQFF,TRBV5-1,TRBD2
CSARRDGPQYF,TRBV20-1,.
CAIGRDSGYNEQFF,TRBV10-3,.
CASGTQYRGFEKLFF,TRBV27,TRBD1
CASSLWLAGSSYEQYF,TRBV28,TRBD2
CASSSSSYEQYF,TRBV28,.
CASSEETEPYNEQFF,TRBV6-1,.
CASSNTNREEAFF,TRBV6-6,.
CASSPEVDRGTDTQYF,TRBV18,TRBD1
CASTGISQDGHEQYF,TRBV28,.
CASSLGTGGEETQYF,TRBV28,TRBD1
CASSLTSGPYNEQFF,TRBV5-4,TRBD2
CASSLRSRKLFF,TRBV28,.
CASVPPSYEQYF,TRBV2,.
CASSPGANTEAFF,TRBV28,.
CASSLRFGNEKLFF,TRBV11-2,.
CASSSGQGDQPQHF,TRBV28,TRBD1
CSVRSTKGYTGELFF,TRBV29-1,.
CASTPVGRGPHTDTQYF,TRBV27,.
CASSFPTEAFF,TRBV28,.
CASRDLTGGVGEAFF,TRBV2,TRBD1
CASGETGPYGYTF,TRBV5-1,TRBD1
CASSPRRGATDLQETQYF,TRBV7-9,.
CASSTGDGANVLTF,TRBV19,.
CASSPQRTGYDGYTF,TRBV18,TRBD1
CASTTGSTYEQYF,TRBV28,.
CASSEWQSTGELFF,TRBV2,.
CASRVANEKLFF,TRBV2,.
CASSYGQVKETQYF,TRBV6-5,.
CASSSQGGNNYGYTF,TRBV5-4,TRBD1
CASSRHRDNGNTIYF,TRBV28,.
CAWSVLGQGAYEQYF,TRBV30,.
CASSLGVTLNNYGYTF,TRBV5-1,.
CASSDKRDYTDTQYF,TRBV19,TRBD2
CASSRGVYEQFF,TRBV5-1,.
CASSMRGRGVGEQYF,TRBV27,.